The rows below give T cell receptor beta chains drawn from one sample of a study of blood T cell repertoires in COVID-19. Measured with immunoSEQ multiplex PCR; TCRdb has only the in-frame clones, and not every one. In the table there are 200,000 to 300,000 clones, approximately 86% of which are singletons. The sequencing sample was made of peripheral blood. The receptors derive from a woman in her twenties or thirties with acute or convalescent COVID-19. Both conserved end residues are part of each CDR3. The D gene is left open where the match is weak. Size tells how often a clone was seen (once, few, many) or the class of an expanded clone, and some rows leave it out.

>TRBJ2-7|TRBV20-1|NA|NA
CSGQGISEQYF
TGCAGTGGCCAGGGGATCAGCGAGCAGTACTTC
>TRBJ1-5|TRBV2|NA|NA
CASSAQGYNQPQHF
TGTGCCAGCAGTGCTCAGGGCTACAATCAGCCCCAGCATTTT
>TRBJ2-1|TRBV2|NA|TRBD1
CASSKPTGSFAYNEQFF
TGTGCCAGCAGTAAACCGACAGGGTCGTTCGCCTACAATGAGCAGTTCTTC
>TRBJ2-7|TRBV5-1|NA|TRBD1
CASSPGRRQGGEQYF
TGCGCCAGCAGCCCGGGGAGGAGACAGGGGGGCGAGCAGTACTTC
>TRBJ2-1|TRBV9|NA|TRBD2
CASRSGLAGAGSYNEQFF
TGTGCCAGTCGATCAGGACTAGCGGGAGCGGGCTCCTACAATGAGCAGTTCTTC
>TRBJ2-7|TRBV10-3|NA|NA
CAISDGPWVQYF
TGTGCCATCAGTGATGGGCCATGGGTGCAGTACTTC
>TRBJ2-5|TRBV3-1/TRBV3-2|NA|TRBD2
CASSPRLAGGTETQYF
TGTGCCAGCAGCCCGAGATTAGCGGGAGGGACTGAGACCCAGTACTTC
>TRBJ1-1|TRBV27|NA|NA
CASRFQGYNTEAFF
TGTGCCAGCAGGTTTCAGGGGTATAACACTGAAGCTTTCTTT
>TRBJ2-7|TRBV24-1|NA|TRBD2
CATSDLAGVEQYF
TGTGCCACCAGTGATTTAGCGGGGGTCGAGCAGTACTTC
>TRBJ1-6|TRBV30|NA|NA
CAWTTIRGGYSPLHF
TGTGCCTGGACCACAATCAGGGGCGGATATTCACCCCTCCACTTT
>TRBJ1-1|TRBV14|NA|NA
CASSHKTVNTEAFF
TGTGCCAGCAGCCACAAAACAGTGAACACTGAAGCTTTCTTT
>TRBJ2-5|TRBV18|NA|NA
CASSPTSGGETQYF
TGTGCCAGCTCACCAACGAGCGGTGGAGAGACCCAGTACTTC
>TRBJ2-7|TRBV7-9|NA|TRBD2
CASSLQAGESYEQYF
TGTGCCAGCAGCTTACAAGCGGGAGAGAGCTACGAGCAGTACTTC
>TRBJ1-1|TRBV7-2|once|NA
CASSQGSGEAFF
TGTGCCAGCAGCCAGGGAAGTGGGGAAGCTTTCTTT
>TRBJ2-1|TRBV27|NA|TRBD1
CASSPSQGSHEQFF
TGTGCCAGCAGTCCATCACAGGGGTCCCATGAGCAGTTCTTC
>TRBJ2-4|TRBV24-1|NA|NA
CATSDSGTSLAKNIQYF
TGTGCCACCAGTGACAGCGGGACATCTTTAGCCAAAAACATTCAGTACTTC
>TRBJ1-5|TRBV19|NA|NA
CASTKGTGNYQPQHF
TGTGCCAGTACCAAAGGAACAGGGAATTATCAGCCCCAGCATTTT
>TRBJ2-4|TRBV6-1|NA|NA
CASSETGIQYF
TGTGCCAGCAGTGAAACAGGGATTCAGTACTTC
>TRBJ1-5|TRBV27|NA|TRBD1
CASSPQTGINQPQHF
TGTGCCAGCAGTCCCCAGACAGGGATCAATCAGCCCCAGCATTTT
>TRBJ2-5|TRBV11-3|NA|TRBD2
CASSPSGRALVETQYF
TGTGCCAGCAGCCCTAGCGGGAGGGCCCTCGTAGAGACCCAGTACTTC
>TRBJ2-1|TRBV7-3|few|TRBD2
CASSSGYSGRKGVNEQFF
TGTGCCAGCAGCTCCGGATATAGCGGGAGGAAGGGGGTCAATGAGCAGTTCTTC
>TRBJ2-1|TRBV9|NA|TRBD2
CASSGLAVSSYNEQFF
TGTGCCAGCAGCGGACTAGCGGTTAGCTCCTACAATGAGCAGTTCTTC
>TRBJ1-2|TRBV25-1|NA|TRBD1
CASSGDREGYTF
TGTGCCAGCAGTGGGGACAGGGAGGGCTACACCTTC
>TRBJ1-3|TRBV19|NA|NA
CASSQPGSGNTIYF
TGTGCCAGTAGCCAGCCGGGATCTGGAAACACCATATATTTT
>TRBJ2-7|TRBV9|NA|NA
CASSASWSYEQYF
TGTGCCAGCAGCGCTAGCTGGTCCTACGAGCAGTACTTC
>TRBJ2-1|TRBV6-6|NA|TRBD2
CASSPLSGRAYNEQFF
TGTGCCAGCAGTCCCCTTAGCGGGAGGGCCTACAATGAGCAGTTCTTC
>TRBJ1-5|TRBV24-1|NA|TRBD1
CATSDLRGRPQHF
TGTGCCACCAGTGATTTGAGGGGGCGGCCCCAGCATTTT
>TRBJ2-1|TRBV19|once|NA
CASNGAGTGYNEQFF
TGTGCCAGTAACGGGGCTGGGACTGGATACAATGAGCAGTTCTTC
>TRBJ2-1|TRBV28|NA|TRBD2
CASSKTSGRANEQFF
TGTGCCAGCAGTAAGACTAGCGGGAGGGCGAATGAGCAGTTCTTC
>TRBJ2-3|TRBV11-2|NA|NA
CASSLISFTDTQYF
TGTGCCAGCAGCTTAATAAGCTTCACAGATACGCAGTATTTT
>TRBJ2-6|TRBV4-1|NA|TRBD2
CASSQEMTGLSGANVLTF
TGCGCCAGCAGCCAAGAAATGACGGGACTATCTGGGGCCAACGTCCTGACTTTC
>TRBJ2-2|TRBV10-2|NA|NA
CASSSQTGNTGELFF
TGCGCCAGCAGTTCCCAGACAGGGAACACCGGGGAGCTGTTTTTT
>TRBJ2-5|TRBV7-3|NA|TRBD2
CASSRSGRAMETQYF
TGTGCCAGCAGCCGGAGCGGGAGGGCCATGGAGACCCAGTACTTC
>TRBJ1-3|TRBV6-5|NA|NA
CASSSRGTIYF
TGTGCCAGCAGTTCCCGGGGCACCATATATTTT
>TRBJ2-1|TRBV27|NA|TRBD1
CASSGYRGRGVNEQFF
TGTGCCAGCAGTGGCTACAGGGGGCGCGGTGTTAATGAGCAGTTCTTC
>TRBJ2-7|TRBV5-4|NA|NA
CASSLQGGSSYEQYF
TGTGCCAGCAGCCTACAGGGAGGGTCCAGCTACGAGCAGTACTTC
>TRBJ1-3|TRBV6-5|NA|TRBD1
CASSSGTVAGNTIYF
TGTGCCAGCAGTTCCGGGACAGTAGCTGGAAACACCATATATTTT
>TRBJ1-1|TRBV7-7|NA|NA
CASSPTSDRPNTEAFF
TGTGCCAGCAGCCCAACATCAGACAGACCGAACACTGAAGCTTTCTTT
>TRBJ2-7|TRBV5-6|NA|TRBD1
CASSFFDRGGEQYF
TGTGCCAGCAGCTTCTTCGACAGGGGCGGCGAGCAGTACTTC
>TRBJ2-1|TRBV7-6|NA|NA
CASSLNVRGDEQFF
TGTGCCAGCAGCTTAAACGTCAGGGGGGATGAGCAGTTCTTC
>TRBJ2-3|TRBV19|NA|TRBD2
CASSIPRLAGPTDTQYF
TGTGCCAGTAGTATACCCAGGCTAGCGGGGCCCACAGATACGCAGTATTTT
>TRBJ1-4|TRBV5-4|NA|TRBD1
CASSPSGTANEKLFF
TGTGCCAGCAGCCCCTCCGGGACAGCTAATGAAAAACTGTTTTTT